The 14 T cell receptor beta chains below all came from one sample that was sequenced in a study of blood T cells in healthy people across ages. With a J-beta primer mix and a sample-barcoded 5' primer, a second PCR ran roughly 6 to 12 cycles. TCRdb re-called the 5' RACE reads through MiXCR, storing one row per CDR3 protein. The data show some 780,000 distinct CDR3 sequences, around 50% seen once. Sequenced sample: blood. Receptors were obtained from a man aged 35 to 55 in good health.

The chain links TRBV5-6 to TRBJ2-7; maybe TRBD2 (6 bases). Trimming stripped 9 bases from V and 3 bases from J, with 19 bases between. This CDR3 comprises 14 residues. Germline lookup yields CDR1 SGHDT and CDR2 YYEEEE. The CDR3 sequence is CATSGGSGYYEQYF. The CDR3 DNA reads as TGTGCCACCTCTGGAGGGTCCGGTTACTACGAGCAGTACTTC.

This rearrangement joins TRBV3-1 to TRBJ2-5; unclear D gene. The CDR3 is 15 amino acids. Trimming took 1 base from V and 7 from J, leaving 16 bases between them. CDR1 and CDR2 from the germline V gene are LGHDT and YNNKEL (reference sequence). CDR3 residues: CASSQVDIRDGTQYF. CDR3 nucleotides: TGTGCCAGCAGCCAAGTTGACATAAGAGATGGGACCCAGTACTTC.

The sample holds a few counts of this clonotype. The chain employs TRBV27 and TRBJ2-7, with 10 positions matching TRBD1. Trimming cost V 6 bases and J 2 bases; bases outside gene matches: 10. The CDR3 spans 16 residues. The V gene's germline CDR1 is MNHEY and CDR2 SMNVEV (reference sequence). CDR3 DNA: TGTGCCAGCAGCCCAGGCCGGACAGGGGGGACCTACGAGCAGTACTTC. Its protein product is CASSPGRTGGTYEQYF.

The genes are TRBV7-2 and TRBJ1-1; 8 bases are shared with TRBD1. The CDR3 consists of 13 residues. Trimming at V came to 5 bases and at J to 10 bases, leaving 9 bases not matched to a gene. CDR1 is SGHTA, CDR2 FQGNSA, per germline. CDR3 loop: CASSADRGGVAFF. The CDR3 coding sequence is TGTGCCAGCAGCGCCGACAGGGGCGGTGTAGCTTTCTTT.

V and J are TRBV6-5 and TRBJ2-3; D gene ambiguous. The V end lost 0 bases, the J end lost 7 bases, and 11 bases lay between the germline ends. This CDR3 is built from 14 residues. CDR1 MNHEY and CDR2 SVGAGI come from the germline V gene. CDR3 loop: CASSYSAQAYTQYF. The CDR3 DNA follows: TGTGCCAGCAGTTACTCGGCGCAGGCCTATACGCAGTATTTT.

This chain joins TRBV27 and TRBJ1-5; no clear D. Trimming shortened V by 6 bases and J by 5 bases, and 11 bases separated the two germline ends. The CDR3 sequence is 13 residues long. Per germline, CDR1 MNHEY and CDR2 SMNVEV (reference sequence). The CDR3: CASRQKIHQPQHF. Here the CDR3 DNA reads TGTGCCAGCAGACAGAAAATACATCAGCCCCAGCATTTT.

The chain has TRBV27 and TRBJ2-5; the match to TRBD1 covers 8 bases. The J call may be faulty, since TRBJ2-7 better matches the DNA end. In germline, CDR1 is MNHEY, CDR2 SMNVEV (reference sequence). The CDR3 is made up of 12 amino acids. The CDR3 reads CATGQGIYEQYF. DNA of the CDR3: TGTGCCACAGGACAGGGAATATACGAGCAGTACTTC.

This clonotype was seen only a few times. The V and J genes are TRBV12-3 or TRBV12-4 and TRBJ1-2; D uncertain. The CDR3 runs 12 residues. Trimming pared 2 bases from V and 9 bases from J, leaving 10 bases between. The CDR3 loop reads CASSLTRESYTF. The CDR3, as DNA: TGTGCCAGCAGTTTAACAAGAGAAAGCTACACCTTC.

The chain employs TRBV20-1 and TRBJ2-3; either TRBD1 or TRBD2 may fit D (5 bases each). From germline, CDR1 is DFQATT and CDR2 SNEGSKA (reference sequence). This CDR3 has 15 amino acids. Trimming cost V 3 bases and J 0 bases, with 13 bases left between them. The DNA of the CDR3 is TGCAGTGCTAGGGAGGACACAACTAGCACAGATACGCAGTATTTT. The encoded protein is CSAREDTTSTDTQYF.

This clonotype was seen a few times. The J gene is TRBJ2-5, the V gene TRBV12-3 or TRBV12-4; no clear D. V was cut by 5 bases and J by 0 bases, with 10 bases left in between. This CDR3 region has 14 residues. The DNA for the CDR3 is TGTGCCAGCAGTCCAGCTACTTACCAAGAGACCCAGTACTTC. Encoded protein: CASSPATYQETQYF.

This sequence joins TRBV4-2 and TRBJ2-4; the match to TRBD1 covers 11 bases. The J call could be wrong; TRBJ2-7 is a better fit for the DNA end. Germline V lookup: CDR1 LGHNA, CDR2 YNFKEQ. The CDR3 consists of 17 residues. This chain's CDR3 is CASSQERPGQGEDEQYF. The CDR3 region has the DNA TGTGCCAGCAGCCAAGAACGACCGGGACAGGGGGAGGACGAGCAGTACTTC.

The chain carries TRBV7-9 and TRBJ2-5, with TRBD1 identical over 9 bases. Trimming at V came to 5 bases and at J to 5 bases, leaving 12 bases not matched to a gene. This CDR3 contains 16 residues. The germline V gene has CDR1 SEHNR and CDR2 FQNEAQ (reference sequence). The CDR3 sequence is CASSISTGTGMETQYF. The CDR3, as DNA: TGTGCCAGCAGCATATCAACCGGGACAGGGATGGAGACCCAGTACTTC. Together with reference TRBV7-9 and TRBJ2-5, the CDR3 gives the full variable domain: DTGVSQNPRHKITKRGQNVTFRCDPISEHNRLYWYRQTLGQGPEFLTYFQNEAQLEKSRLLSDRFSAERPKGSFSTLEIQRTEQGDSAMYLCASSISTGTGMETQYFGPGTRLLVL.

The V call is TRBV9, the J call TRBJ2-7, with TRBD1 matching 10 bases. The tail of the sequence fits TRBJ2-5 better, so the J call may be wrong. CDR3 length: 16 residues. In germline, CDR1 is SGDLS, CDR2 YYNGEE. The chain's CDR3 is CASSVVGQGVLETQYF. In nucleotides, the CDR3 is TGTGCCAGCAGCGTAGTTGGACAGGGGGTTTTAGAGACCCAGTACTTC.

The chain carries TRBV28 and TRBJ1-1, with D unresolved. The CDR3 spans 10 residues. CDR1 is MDHEN, CDR2 SYDVKM, per germline. This chain's CDR3 is CGALGTEAFF. The CDR3 DNA is TGTGGGGCTTTAGGTACTGAAGCTTTCTTT. Full variable domain (outside the CDR3, taken from reference TRBV28 and TRBJ1-1): DVKVTQSSRYLVKRTGEKVFLECVQDMDHENMFWYRQDPGLGLRLIYFSYDVKMKEKGDIPEGYSVSREKKERFSLILESASTNQTSMYLCGALGTEAFFGQGTRLTVV.